The next 6 T cell receptor beta chains were all read from a single sample in a study of T cell repertoires in cytomegalovirus infection. From the reads, TCRdb called clonotypes with MiXCR, one entry per CDR3 protein. The table lists approximately 750,000 distinct CDR3 sequences, approximately 40% of them singletons. The sequencing sample was made of PBMCs. The source is a human donor in good health (CMV status not recorded). Some clones in this sample may be carry-over from other donors' samples.

The table lists this clonotype with a few counts. The chain couples TRBV28 to TRBJ1-4; TRBD1 aligns across 8 bases. Germline CDR1 and CDR2: MDHEN and SYDVKM. Trimming took 6 bases from V and 8 from J; bases not matched to a gene: 11. The CDR3 has 15 amino acids. The CDR3 DNA reads as TGTGCCAGCAGAAGTCCCGGGACAGGTGGGGAAAAACTGTTTTTT. Its translation is CASRSPGTGGEKLFF.

This clonotype has more than one count but fewer than ten. This chain connects TRBV7-9 to TRBJ2-7; possibly TRBD1 for D (6 bases). Trimming left V 5 bases short and J 0 bases short, with 20 bases between. Germline assignment: CDR1 SEHNR and CDR2 FQNEAQ (reference sequence). This CDR3 has 17 residues. The CDR3 DNA sequence: TGTGCCAGCAGCCCAACTCCGGGACACCTGAGCTCCTACGAGCAGTACTTC. This encodes CASSPTPGHLSSYEQYF.

V usage is TRBV20-1 and J usage is TRBJ1-5; D not certain. The V end was cut by 3 bases, the J end by 0 bases, with 15 bases between. Germline CDR1 is DFQATT and CDR2 is SNEGSKA (reference sequence). The CDR3 contains 16 residues. DNA for the CDR3: TGCAGTGCTAGGACAAGGACGGGGAATAGCAATCAGCCCCAGCATTTT. Translating it yields CSARTRTGNSNQPQHF.

The chain employs TRBV10-3 and TRBJ1-1; TRBD1 aligns across 7 bases. The length of the CDR3 is 16 residues. Losses at the gene ends were 3 bases for V and 3 bases for J; bases not matched to a gene: 10. Germline V gene sequence: CDR1 ENHRY, CDR2 SYGVKD. CDR3 residues: CAISDRGQRSYTEAFF. The CDR3 DNA sequence: TGTGCCATCAGTGACCGGGGACAGCGATCTTACACTGAAGCTTTCTTT.

This clonotype was seen repeatedly, ten times or more. V is TRBV12-3 or TRBV12-4 and J is TRBJ1-5; unclear D gene. V lost 5 bases and J lost 4, with 12 bases in between. This CDR3 spans 14 amino acids. CDR3 bases: TGTGCCAGCAGTGCCCGATCCAGGAATCAGCCCCAGCATTTT. Protein sequence: CASSARSRNQPQHF.

The chain is built from TRBV28 and TRBJ2-7; possible D gene TRBD2, 5 bases. This CDR3 is 13 amino acids long. Trimming cost V 3 bases and J 4 bases, with 10 bases left between them. From germline, CDR1 is MDHEN and CDR2 SYDVKM. CDR3 in amino acids: CASSFGVTYEQYF. For the CDR3, the DNA is TGTGCCAGCAGTTTCGGGGTAACTTACGAGCAGTACTTC.